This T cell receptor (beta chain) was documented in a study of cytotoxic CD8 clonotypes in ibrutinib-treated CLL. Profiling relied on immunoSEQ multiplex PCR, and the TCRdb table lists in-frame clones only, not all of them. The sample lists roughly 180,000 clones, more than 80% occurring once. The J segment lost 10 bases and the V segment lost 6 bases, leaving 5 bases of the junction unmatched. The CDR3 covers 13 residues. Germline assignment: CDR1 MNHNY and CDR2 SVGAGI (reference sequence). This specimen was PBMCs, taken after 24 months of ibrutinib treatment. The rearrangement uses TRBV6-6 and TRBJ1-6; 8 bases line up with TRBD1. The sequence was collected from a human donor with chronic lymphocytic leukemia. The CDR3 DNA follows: TGTGCCAGCAGGGACAGGGTGGCCTCACCCCTCCACTTT. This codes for CASRDRVASPLHF.